Sequencing of this TCR beta chain was carried out in a study of shared clonotypes between healthy human individuals. Looking at the study overall: In total, the donors were a couple of women and a few men aged 18 to 49. General observations from the study: The sampled material consisted only of blood, and tissue repertoires are likely to differ. Read depth was anticipated to influence clonotype sharing among donors.

Adult donors, all healthy and HIV-negative, had no recent acute infections or vaccinations. CDR3 length equals 16 residues. Germline V gene sequence: CDR1 SGHVS, CDR2 FQNEAQ. V was pared by 5 bases and J by 0 bases, with 15 bases between. Measured with immunoSEQ multiplex PCR; TCRdb has only the in-frame clones, and not every one. The sample has about 490,000 clones; 70% to 80% are singletons. A few counts support this clone. Its specificity is unknown. The chain links TRBV7-8 to TRBJ2-3; the D gene is possibly TRBD2 (5 bases). This receptor was taken from a middle-aged woman in good health. Some clones in this sample may be carry-over from other donors' samples. Sample: PBMCs. The CDR3 region is CASSPRMGVSTDTQYF. The CDR3 DNA sequence: TGTGCCAGCAGCCCGAGGATGGGAGTGAGCACAGATACGCAGTATTTT.